The rows below give T cell receptor beta chains drawn from one sample of a study of control samples from healthy donors and cancer patients. Clones were sequenced by immunoSEQ multiplex PCR, and TCRdb holds only the in-frame ones, with some missing. Here the sample spans 45,000 to 70,000 clones, approximately 89% being singletons. Sequenced sample: PBMCs. Source of these receptors: a man aged 25-40 years with colorectal cancer. CDR3s include the opening cysteine and the closing phenylalanine or tryptophan. The D gene is left open where the match is weak. Part of the rows lack a size; the others show once, few, many or a class for expanded clones.

TRBV7-2	-	16	TRBD2	TRBJ2-3	TGTGCCAGCAGCCACTGGACTAGCGGGTTCACAGATACGCAGTATTTT	CASSHWTSGFTDTQYF
TRBV6-5	-	15	TRBD1	TRBJ2-7	TGTGCCAGCAGTTACGGGACAGGGGGGGACTACGAGCAGTACTTC	CASSYGTGGDYEQYF
TRBV2	-	11	-	TRBJ2-3	TGTGCCAGCAAACCCTTAGATACGCAGTATTTT	CASKPLDTQYF
TRBV7-2	-	13	TRBD1	TRBJ2-5	TGTGCCAGCAGCTTAGAGACAGGGAGGACCCAGTACTTC	CASSLETGRTQYF
TRBV5-5	-	14	-	TRBJ1-2	TGTGCCAGCAGTTTCTCTTCTCAGGGCTATGGCTACACCTTC	CASSFSSQGYGYTF
TRBV29-1	-	16	-	TRBJ1-3	TGCAGCGTTGAAGGTGAGATGGATTGGTACGGAAACACCATATATTTT	CSVEGEMDWYGNTIYF
TRBV18	-	14	TRBD1	TRBJ2-5	TGTGCCAGCTCACAGGACAGGGTACGGGAGACCCAGTACTTC	CASSQDRVRETQYF
TRBV30	-	19	-	TRBJ1-1	TGTGCCTGGAGTCGAGGACAGCCTACCCTAACTCTTCTGAACACTGAAGCTTTCTTT	CAWSRGQPTLTLLNTEAFF
TRBV5-4	-	13	-	TRBJ2-7	TGTGCCAGCAGCTTGGTGGGCAGTTCGGAGCAGTACTTC	CASSLVGSSEQYF
TRBV5-5	-	15	TRBD1	TRBJ2-2	TGTGCCAGCAATCGACAGGGGGGGACCACCGGGGAGCTGTTTTTT	CASNRQGGTTGELFF
TRBV2	-	14	-	TRBJ1-2	TGTGCCAGCAGCTATAGACCGATCAACTATGGCTACACCTTC	CASSYRPINYGYTF
TRBV21-1	-	22	-	TRBJ2-1	TGTGCCAGCAGCAGAAGTGAGGACCTCTGGCGGGGGGTCGCAAGCTCCTACAATGAGCAGTTCTTC	CASSRSEDLWRGVASSYNEQFF
TRBV20-1	-	16	TRBD1	TRBJ1-1	TGCAGTGCTAGTCGTACAGGGGGCCCCGGGGACACTGAAGCTTTCTTT	CSASRTGGPGDTEAFF
TRBV7-8	-	15	TRBD2	TRBJ2-3	TGTGCCAGCAGCTTAGTGGGGGGGTTTACAGATACGCAGTATTTT	CASSLVGGFTDTQYF
TRBV3-1/TRBV3-2	-	14	TRBD1	TRBJ1-1	TGTGCCAGCAGCCAGGACAGGGTGAACACTGAAGCTTTCTTT	CASSQDRVNTEAFF
TRBV4-3	-	14	-	TRBJ1-1	TGCGCCAGCAGCCAACATATCATGAACACTGAAGCTTTCTTT	CASSQHIMNTEAFF
TRBV6-6	-	15	TRBD1	TRBJ1-3	TGTGCCAGCCATTGGGCACAGGGGAATGGAAACACCATATATTTT	CASHWAQGNGNTIYF
TRBV4-1	-	15	-	TRBJ1-5	TGCGCCAGCAGCCAAGGTCCCGGTATAGATCAGCCCCAGCATTTT	CASSQGPGIDQPQHF
TRBV11-2	-	13	-	TRBJ1-3	TGTGCCAGCAGCCCACCGGGGGGAAACACCATATATTTT	CASSPPGGNTIYF
TRBV4-3	-	18	-	TRBJ1-2	TGCGCCAGCAGCCAAGACGCCATTCGCCCAGGCGCTAACTATGGCTACACCTTC	CASSQDAIRPGANYGYTF
TRBV18	-	15	TRBD2	TRBJ2-1	TGTGCCAGCTCACCCACTAGCGGGGACTACAATGAGCAGTTCTTC	CASSPTSGDYNEQFF
TRBV12-3/TRBV12-4	-	12	-	TRBJ2-5	TGTGCCAGCGGGCCGAGAGAAGAGACCCAGTACTTC	CASGPREETQYF
TRBV27	-	15	TRBD1	TRBJ1-2	TGTGCCAGCAGTCTTGGGACAGGGTACCGCTATGGCTACACCTTC	CASSLGTGYRYGYTF
TRBV7-2	few	15	-	TRBJ2-1	TGTGCCAGCAGCTTACTAGGTCTATCCCTCAATGAGCAGTTCTTC	CASSLLGLSLNEQFF
TRBV18	-	14	-	TRBJ2-4	TGTGCCAGCTCACCAGAAAACATTCAAAACATTCAGTACTTC	CASSPENIQNIQYF
TRBV10-3	-	10	-	TRBJ1-2	TGTGCCATCGGCGGGTATGGCTACACCTTC	CAIGGYGYTF
TRBV27	once	13	-	TRBJ2-6	TGTGCCAGCAGTTTTATTGGGGCCAACGTCCTGACTTTC	CASSFIGANVLTF
TRBV5-5	-	14	-	TRBJ1-4	TGTGCCAGCAGCCACTCGGGGGGCTACGAAAAACTGTTTTTT	CASSHSGGYEKLFF
TRBV9	once	14	-	TRBJ1-1	TGTGCCAGCAGCGCCCGGGGGCCCAACACTGAAGCTTTCTTT	CASSARGPNTEAFF
TRBV10-3	-	15	-	TRBJ1-2	TGTGCCATCAGTGGTCCGGGACAAACTAACTATGGCTACACCTTC	CAISGPGQTNYGYTF
TRBV6-5	-	14	TRBD1	TRBJ1-1	TGTGCCAGCAGTACCCAGACAGGGTACACTGAAGCTTTCTTT	CASSTQTGYTEAFF
TRBV2	-	13	-	TRBJ1-3	TGTGCCAGCAAAAGTATACCTGGAAACACCATATATTTT	CASKSIPGNTIYF
TRBV10-2	-	14	TRBD1	TRBJ2-1	TGCGCCAGCAGGACAGGGAGTGCATACAATGAGCAGTTCTTC	CASRTGSAYNEQFF
TRBV7-8	once	16	-	TRBJ2-2	TGTGCCAGCAGCCTAGGGGTGCAGTTGAACACCGGGGAGCTGTTTTTT	CASSLGVQLNTGELFF
TRBV7-7	-	16	TRBD2	TRBJ2-3	TGTGCTAGCAGCTTAAGCGGGGGGGCCGGAACAGATACGCAGTATTTT	CASSLSGGAGTDTQYF
TRBV5-1	-	15	-	TRBJ2-6	TGCGCCAGCGGACTCGTTAGCTCTGGGGCCAACGTCCTGACTTTC	CASGLVSSGANVLTF
TRBV21-1	-	15	-	TRBJ1-3	TGTGCCAGCAGCAAAGTGGCAGCATATCCTGACACCATATATTTT	CASSKVAAYPDTIYF
TRBV2	-	11	-	TRBJ1-2	TGTGCCAGCAGCCCCGAGTATGGCTACACCTTC	CASSPEYGYTF
TRBV9	-	16	-	TRBJ1-3	TGTGCCAGCAGCTTGGGGGCTTCCAATACTGGAAACACCATATATTTT	CASSLGASNTGNTIYF
TRBV4-3	-	17	TRBD2	TRBJ2-1	TGCGCCAGCAGCCAAGATCTAGCGGGGGGCTCCTACAATGAGCAGTTCTTC	CASSQDLAGGSYNEQFF
TRBV6-2/TRBV6-3	-	15	-	TRBJ2-1	TGTGCCAGCAGTTTATCCAGCGGTGCGGCGGATGAGCAGTTCTTC	CASSLSSGAADEQFF
TRBV2	-	16	-	TRBJ2-2	TGTGCCAGCACTAGACAGGCCCTAACGAACACCGGGGAGCTGTTTTTT	CASTRQALTNTGELFF
TRBV6-6	-	15	-	TRBJ2-6	TGTGCCAGCAGCCTCGTCAACTCTGGGGCCAACGTCCTGACTTTC	CASSLVNSGANVLTF
TRBV5-1	-	17	TRBD2	TRBJ2-7	TGCGCCAGCAGCTTGGGTGCTAGCGGGGAAGAACACTACGAGCAGTACTTC	CASSLGASGEEHYEQYF
TRBV29-1	-	13	-	TRBJ1-1	TGCAGCTTCATCTCAGGGGTAGCGACTGAAGCTTTCTTT	CSFISGVATEAFF
TRBV6-6	few	15	TRBD1	TRBJ2-7	TGTGCCAGCAGTTCGCCGGGACAGGGGGCAAGCGAGCAGTACTTC	CASSSPGQGASEQYF
TRBV6-1	-	17	TRBD1	TRBJ1-5	TGTGCCAGCAGTGGGGGACAGGGTGGATGGGGCAATCAGCCCCAGCATTTT	CASSGGQGGWGNQPQHF
TRBV3-1/TRBV3-2	once	16	-	TRBJ2-4	TGTGCCAGCAGCCAAGATCTTGGGACTGGAGGGAACATTCAGTACTTC	CASSQDLGTGGNIQYF
TRBV5-4	-	17	TRBD2	TRBJ2-4	TGTGCCAGCAGCCAGGCCGGGGGGTCCCCGCCCAAAAACATTCAGTACTTC	CASSQAGGSPPKNIQYF
TRBV11-2	-	17	-	TRBJ2-2	TGTGCCAGCAGCTTAGAGTGGGCCAACCCGAACACCGGGGAGCTGTTTTTT	CASSLEWANPNTGELFF
TRBV7-2	-	15	-	TRBJ1-2	TGTGCCAGCAGCTTGGAGGGGAGAGGTGACTATGGCTACACCTTC	CASSLEGRGDYGYTF
TRBV14	-	17	-	TRBJ2-1	TGTGCCAGCAGCCAAGGAGAGGGGTCTTTCCTTTACAATGAGCAGTTCTTC	CASSQGEGSFLYNEQFF
TRBV5-1	-	17	-	TRBJ1-1	TGCGCCAGCAGCTTGTGGTATCCAGGGTTCGCGAACACTGAAGCTTTCTTT	CASSLWYPGFANTEAFF
TRBV5-5	once	15	TRBD1	TRBJ1-2	TGTGCCAGCAGCGGACAGGGTGTGGCTAACTATGGCTACACCTTC	CASSGQGVANYGYTF
TRBV19	few	13	-	TRBJ1-2	TGTGCCAGTAGTATAAACCGGTACTATGGCTACACCTTC	CASSINRYYGYTF